Listed here are 5 T cell receptor beta chains from one sample, sequenced in a study of blood T cell repertoires in COVID-19 (dated by TCRdb to 2018 to 2020). The library was obtained by the immunoSEQ multiplex PCR assay. This is the immuneACCESS table as TCRdb keeps it, with only in-frame sequences that have V and J called. A part of the clones is gone; compared with another copy, unresolved V genes explain less than half, and the rest is unexplained. This sample lists approximately 230,000 clones; 88% were detected once. The ten largest clones capture approximately 15% of the sample. The sequenced material came from PBMCs or T cells enriched from blood (not recorded which). The source is a woman aged 50 to 60 with acute COVID-19.

The chain links TRBV28 to TRBJ2-1; D is unclear. The V gene's germline CDR1 is MDHEN and CDR2 SYDVKM. This CDR3 has 14 residues. The germline V and J ends were trimmed by 10 bases and 10 bases, with 23 bases remaining between them. The CDR3 is CATTVPPAGVEQFF. In DNA, the CDR3 is TGTGCCACCACAGTTCCCCCAGCAGGCGTGGAGCAGTTCTTC.

The genes are TRBV5-6 and TRBJ2-7, with a possible D match to TRBD1 (7 bases). CDR3 length: 17 residues. With 1 base removed from V and 1 base from J, the gap between germline ends came to 18 bases. Germline V gene data show CDR1 as SGHDT and CDR2 as YYEEEE. The CDR3 region has the DNA TGTGCCAGCAGCTTGCTACCCGGAGGGGGCGGGTCCTACGAGCAGTACTTC. It yields the protein CASSLLPGGGGSYEQYF.

The chain joins TRBV6-2 or TRBV6-3 to TRBJ2-2, with 10 bases identical to TRBD2. CDR1 is MNHEY and CDR2 is SVGEGT in the germline V gene. The junction had 4 bases not matched to a gene; V was cut back by 5 bases and J by 1 base. This CDR3 has 16 amino acids. As DNA, the CDR3 is TGTGCCAGCAGTCCCGGGACTAGCGTGAACACCGGGGAGCTGTTTTTT. Encoded protein: CASSPGTSVNTGELFF.

V gene TRBV5-6 combines with J gene TRBJ1-2; no reliable D call. Trimming removed 4 bases at V and 2 bases at J, with 9 bases between. The CDR3 extends over 13 amino acids. Germline V gene lookup returns CDR1 SGHDT and CDR2 YYEEEE. DNA for the CDR3: TGTGCCAGCAGCCCGACGGGGAACTATGGCTACACCTTC. Translating it yields CASSPTGNYGYTF.

This chain connects TRBV27 to TRBJ1-5; D gene ambiguous. Between the trimmed V and J ends, which lost 3 bases and 0 bases, there was a span of 15 bases. The CDR3 sequence is 17 residues long. Germline V gene data show CDR1 as MNHEY and CDR2 as SMNVEV (reference sequence). This chain's CDR3 is CASSFRREAYSNQPQHF. The CDR3 coding sequence is TGTGCCAGCAGTTTTCGGCGGGAAGCGTATAGCAATCAGCCCCAGCATTTT.